This TCR beta chain originates from a study of T cells after yellow fever vaccination. Ten or more counts support this clonotype. The CDR3 is 16 residues long. Trimming at V came to 5 bases and at J to 7 bases, leaving 14 bases not matched to a gene. TCRdb reanalysed the 5' RACE reads using MiXCR and keeps one entry per CDR3 protein. The data show 60,000 to 85,000 distinct CDR3 sequences, 5% to 8% seen once. Here the sequenced sample was CD8+ T cells sorted from PBMCs, taken roughly 45 days after the first yellow fever vaccination. The rearrangement joins TRBV12-3 or TRBV12-4 to TRBJ1-5, with 7 nucleotides matching TRBD1. The TCR comes from a man younger than 35 who received the YFV17D yellow fever vaccine. This CDR3 reads CASSPGQTLGRQPQHF. CDR3 DNA: TGTGCCAGCAGTCCGGGACAGACGCTAGGAAGGCAGCCCCAGCATTTT.